The 20 T cell receptor beta chains presented below share a single source sample, sequenced in a study of Graves' ophthalmopathy and Graves' hyperthyroidism. The TCR beta CDR3 regions underwent amplification from RNA transcripts. The authors performed first-round RT-PCR with HTBI primers and then a second-round multiplex PCR. TCRdb itself ran the multiplex PCR reads through MiXCR, one entry per CDR3 protein. The repertoire includes 200,000 to 250,000 distinct CDR3 sequences, 20% to 25% of them detected once, and roughly 44% sits in the top ten. Sequenced input: peripheral blood. Source of these receptors: a woman in her 50s with Graves' ophthalmopathy.

This clonotype occurred many times. The genes are TRBV29-1 and TRBJ1-1, with TRBD1 matching 9 bases. V lost 7 bases, J lost 1 base, and 4 bases stayed unmatched. The CDR3 has 13 amino acids. Germline CDR1 is SQVTM and CDR2 is ANQGSEA. CDR3 bases: TGCAGCGCCGGGGACAGGGAGAACACTGAAGCTTTCTTT. Its protein is CSAGDRENTEAFF. The variable domain in full, with the rest retrieved from reference TRBV29-1 and TRBJ1-1, is SAVISQKPSRDICQRGTSLTIQCQVDSQVTMMFWYRQQPGQSLTLIATANQGSEATYESGFVIDKFPISRPNLTFSTLTVSNMSPEDSSIYLCSAGDRENTEAFFGQGTRLTVV.

This clonotype has a handful of counts. The gene calls are TRBV6-1 and TRBJ2-3, with D hard to call. CDR3 length equals 11 residues. Deletions cut 8 bases from V and 1 base from J, with 4 bases between. The germline V gene has CDR1 MNHNS and CDR2 SASEGT. CDR3 in amino acids: CASGRTDTQYF. The CDR3 nucleotides read TGTGCCAGCGGGCGCACAGATACGCAGTATTTT.

The rearrangement joins TRBV18 to TRBJ2-7; 7 bases fit TRBD2. The CDR3 covers 13 residues. Germline V gives CDR1 KGHSH, CDR2 LQKENI. V shed 2 bases, J shed 9 bases, and the junction held 7 bases outside the gene matches. CDR3 in amino acids: CASSPGTNRGQYF. For the CDR3, the DNA is TGTGCCAGCTCACCAGGGACTAACCGCGGGCAGTACTTC.

This clonotype was counted ten times or more. V is TRBV28 and J is TRBJ2-5, with a possible D match to TRBD2 (5 bases). Germline lookup yields CDR1 MDHEN and CDR2 SYDVKM. The CDR3 is 14 amino acids. Trimming pared 3 bases from V and 5 bases from J, leaving 13 bases between. The CDR3, as DNA: TGTGCCAGCAGTTTGTTTTCTCCGGGGGAGACCCAGTACTTC. Translated: CASSLFSPGETQYF.

This clonotype was seen many times. The rearrangement links TRBV6-1 to TRBJ2-7; a weak D match, TRBD1 (5 bases). V was trimmed by 3 bases and J by 9 bases, leaving 21 bases between them. CDR1 and CDR2 from the germline V gene are MNHNS and SASEGT. This CDR3 is 15 amino acids long. The chain's CDR3 is CASSDQSFTGAGQYF. The CDR3, as DNA: TGTGCCAGCAGTGATCAAAGCTTCACAGGCGCCGGGCAGTACTTC.

This clonotype appeared many times. The rearrangement joins TRBV27 to TRBJ2-7; the D gene is possibly TRBD2 (5 bases). The germline V gene has CDR1 MNHEY and CDR2 SMNVEV (reference sequence). The CDR3 consists of 15 residues. V gave up 6 bases and J gave up 3 bases, with 18 bases separating them. The CDR3 DNA reads as TGTGCCAGCAGATCTCTTGGACCAGCGGACTACGAGCAGTACTTC. It codes for CASRSLGPADYEQYF.

This clonotype was recorded many times. This sequence joins TRBV7-9 and TRBJ2-6, with D hard to call. The CDR3 is made up of 15 amino acids. V lost 5 bases to trimming and J lost 3 bases, with 11 bases between them. The V gene's germline CDR1 is SEHNR and CDR2 FQNEAQ (reference sequence). CDR3 DNA sequence: TGTGCCAGCAGCAAGGTGGGGTTTGGGGCCAACGTCCTGACTTTC. This gives the protein CASSKVGFGANVLTF. The full variable domain, with the rest looked up from reference TRBV7-9 and TRBJ2-6, is DTGVSQNPRHKITKRGQNVTFRCDPISEHNRLYWYRQTLGQGPEFLTYFQNEAQLEKSRLLSDRFSAERPKGSFSTLEIQRTEQGDSAMYLCASSKVGFGANVLTFGAGSRLTVL.

This clonotype was observed at least ten times. This chain uses TRBV6-1 with TRBJ2-7, with 7 bases aligning to TRBD1. Trimming cost V 11 bases and J 7 bases; bases outside gene matches: 14. This CDR3 is built from 13 residues. From germline, CDR1 is MNHNS and CDR2 SASEGT. CDR3 bases: TGTGCCGGACAACAGGGGATTACGAGGGAGCAGTACTTC. This translates into CAGQQGITREQYF.

This clonotype was found many times. This chain connects TRBV28 to TRBJ1-1, with TRBD1 matching over 9 bases. The CDR3 loop spans 15 amino acids. Germline V gene data show CDR1 as MDHEN and CDR2 as SYDVKM. The trim removed 5 bases at V and 6 bases at J, leaving 10 bases unmatched. CDR3 residues: CASSPGDRVFPEAFF. Here the CDR3 DNA reads TGTGCCAGCAGTCCCGGGGACAGGGTCTTCCCTGAAGCTTTCTTT.

Written as DNA, the CDR3 is TGTGCCAGCAGAACGACAGTCAATCAGCCCCAGCATTTT. Its protein is CASRTTVNQPQHF. The chain recombines TRBV2 with TRBJ1-5; a possible D gene is TRBD1 (5 bases). The CDR3 consists of 13 residues. V shed 6 bases and J shed 3 bases, with 9 bases lying between them. The germline gives CDR1 SNHLY, CDR2 FYNNEI.

In this sample, this clonotype turned up many times. This chain uses TRBV27 with TRBJ1-1; TRBD1 matches 7 bases. There are 15 residues in the CDR3. Germline CDR1 is MNHEY and CDR2 is SMNVEV (reference sequence). The ends lost 5 bases at V and 3 bases at J; junction bases unmatched: 9. The CDR3 nucleotides read TGTGCCAGCAGTCCACAGGGACAGACTTACACTGAAGCTTTCTTT. Translation: CASSPQGQTYTEAFF.

There are many counts of this clonotype. The chain carries TRBV20-1 and TRBJ1-1; 9 nucleotides line up with TRBD1. The CDR3 covers 14 residues. The junction had 4 bases not matched to a gene; V was cut back by 1 base and J by 4 bases. Germline CDR1 is DFQATT and CDR2 is SNEGSKA (reference sequence). The CDR3 loop is CSARGWTGVTEAFF. The DNA of the CDR3 is TGCAGTGCTAGAGGGTGGACAGGGGTCACTGAAGCTTTCTTT.

This clonotype was seen many times. This chain uses TRBV5-5 with TRBJ1-5; D gene uncertain. V lost 1 base to trimming and J lost 7 bases, with 15 bases between them. The germline V gene has CDR1 SGHKS and CDR2 YYEKEE (reference sequence). This CDR3 spans 15 amino acids. The DNA for the CDR3 is TGTGCCAGCAGCTTGTTTAACGGGGTAGGACAGCCCCAGCATTTT. This sequence encodes CASSLFNGVGQPQHF. The entire variable domain, with the rest obtained from reference TRBV5-5 and TRBJ1-5, is as follows: DAGVTQSPTHLIKTRGQQVTLRCSPISGHKSVSWYQQVLGQGPQFIFQYYEKEERGRGNFPDRFSARQFPNYSSELNVNALLLGDSALYLCASSLFNGVGQPQHFGDGTRLSIL.

This chain joins TRBV7-2 and TRBJ1-1; a possible D gene is TRBD1 (5 bases). V gave up 8 bases and J gave up 5 bases, with 9 bases separating them. The CDR3 is made up of 11 amino acids. Germline V gene lookup returns CDR1 SGHTA and CDR2 FQGNSA. The CDR3 nucleotides read TGTGCCAGCCAAAGGACAACTGAAGCTTTCTTT. It translates to CASQRTTEAFF. The whole variable domain, remainder taken from reference TRBV7-2 and TRBJ1-1, is GAGVSQSPSNKVTEKGKDVELRCDPISGHTALYWYRQSLGQGLEFLIYFQGNSAPDKSGLPSDRFSAERTGGSVSTLTIQRTQQEDSAVYLCASQRTTEAFFGQGTRLTVV.

This clonotype was seen ten or more times. The chain carries TRBV7-2 and TRBJ2-7, with D possibly matching TRBD2 (5 bases). Germline values: CDR1 SGHTA, CDR2 FQGNSA. V shed 2 bases and J shed 4 bases, with 12 bases lying between them. This CDR3 spans 14 amino acids. This chain's CDR3 is CASSLRRAGYEQYF. CDR3 DNA: TGTGCCAGCAGCTTACGGCGGGCTGGGTACGAGCAGTACTTC.

This clonotype came up a few times. This may arise from a read error, as a much more abundant clone is one base away. The V gene is TRBV20-1, the J gene TRBJ1-6; TRBD1 is a possible D gene (5 bases). The CDR3 loop spans 15 amino acids. Germline V lookup: CDR1 DFQATT, CDR2 SNEGSKA (reference sequence). Trimming took off 5 bases at V and 0 bases at J, with 11 bases between the two ends. The CDR3 DNA is TGCAGTGCTTGGGGCCTGAGCTCCTATAATTCACCCCTCCACTTT. Translated: CSAWGLSSYNSPLHF.

Many counts were recorded for this clonotype. This chain joins TRBV6-5 and TRBJ1-1; tentative D call: TRBD1 (5 bases). The V end was cut by 4 bases, the J end by 5 bases, with 11 bases between. From germline, CDR1 is MNHEY and CDR2 SVGAGI. The CDR3 sequence is 13 residues long. The CDR3 DNA is TGTGCCAGCAGTTTCCGGGGGGGGACTGAAGCTTTCTTT. Protein: CASSFRGGTEAFF.

The table lists this clonotype with many counts. A read error is possible here, since a much larger clone lies one base away. This sequence joins TRBV28 and TRBJ2-5, with D perhaps TRBD1 (5 bases). This CDR3 comprises 14 residues. The germline CDR1 and CDR2 sequences are MDHEN and SYDVKM. Trimming removed 5 bases from V and 4 bases from J, with 14 bases in between. The CDR3 loop is CASSMGQGRETQYF. The DNA of the CDR3 is TGTGCCAGCAGTATGGGTCAGGGTAGAGAGACCCAGTACTTC.

This clonotype was found a few times. The chain carries TRBV24-1 and TRBJ2-7; 15 bases map to TRBD2. Germline-derived CDR1 and CDR2 are KGHDR and SFDVKD. Germline trimming cut 2 bases from V and 5 bases from J; bases unmatched to any gene: 9. This CDR3 is built from 18 residues. CDR3 in DNA: TGTGCCACCAGTGATTCCGGGACTAGCGGGAGGACCTTCGACGAGCAGTACTTC. Translation gives CATSDSGTSGRTFDEQYF.

The chain carries TRBV19 and TRBJ2-7; D not resolved. Germline V gene lookup returns CDR1 LNHDA and CDR2 SQIVND (reference sequence). V was cut by 7 bases and J by 7 bases, with 20 bases left in between. The CDR3 consists of 14 residues. The CDR3 loop reads CASMGKGPSREQYF. The CDR3, as DNA: TGTGCCAGTATGGGCAAGGGTCCTTCGCGGGAGCAGTACTTC.